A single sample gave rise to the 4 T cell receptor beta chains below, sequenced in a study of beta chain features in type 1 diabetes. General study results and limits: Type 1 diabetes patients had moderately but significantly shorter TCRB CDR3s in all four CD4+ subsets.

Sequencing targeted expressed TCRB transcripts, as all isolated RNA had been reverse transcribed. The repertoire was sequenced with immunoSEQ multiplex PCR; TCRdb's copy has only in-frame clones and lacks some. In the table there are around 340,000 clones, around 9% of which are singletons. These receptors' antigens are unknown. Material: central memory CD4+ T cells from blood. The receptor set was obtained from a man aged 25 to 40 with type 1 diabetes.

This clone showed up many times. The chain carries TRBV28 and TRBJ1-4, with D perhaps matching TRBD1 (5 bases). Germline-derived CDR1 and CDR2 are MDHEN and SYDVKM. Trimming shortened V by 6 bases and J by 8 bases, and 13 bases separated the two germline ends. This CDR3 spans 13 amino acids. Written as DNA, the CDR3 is TGTGCCAGCAGCAGCGGGAGGGACGAAAAACTGTTTTTT. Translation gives CASSSGRDEKLFF.

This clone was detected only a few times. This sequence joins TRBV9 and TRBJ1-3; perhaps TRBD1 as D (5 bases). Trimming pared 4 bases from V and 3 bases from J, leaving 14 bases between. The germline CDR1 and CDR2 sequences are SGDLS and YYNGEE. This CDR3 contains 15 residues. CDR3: CASSPSGGGGNTIYF. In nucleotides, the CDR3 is TGTGCCAGCAGCCCTTCGGGGGGTGGTGGAAACACCATATATTTT.

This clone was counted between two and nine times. The CDR3 DNA reads TGTGCCAGCAGCTTGGGGCCCGATGAGCAGTTCTTC. Protein sequence: CASSLGPDEQFF. This sequence joins TRBV7-6 and TRBJ2-1; weak D call: TRBD1 (5 bases). The CDR3 consists of 12 residues. V was shortened by 3 bases and J by 8 bases, with 8 bases between the two germline ends. Germline V gives CDR1 SGHVS, CDR2 FNYEAQ.

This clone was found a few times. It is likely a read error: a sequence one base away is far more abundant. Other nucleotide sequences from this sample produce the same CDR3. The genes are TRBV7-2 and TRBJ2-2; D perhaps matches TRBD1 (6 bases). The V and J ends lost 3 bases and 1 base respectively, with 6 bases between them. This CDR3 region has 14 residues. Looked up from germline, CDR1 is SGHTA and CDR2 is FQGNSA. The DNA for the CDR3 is TGTGCCAGCAGCTTGGACAGGAACACCGGGGAGCTGTTTTTT. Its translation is CASSLDRNTGELFF.